Sequencing of this T cell receptor beta chain was carried out in a study of OX40 agonist ivuxolimab in advanced cancers. The repertoire was sequenced with immunoSEQ multiplex PCR; TCRdb's copy has only in-frame clones and lacks some. The sample holds 35,000 to 40,000 clones, approximately 90% seen once. The CDR3 is 17 amino acids. V was clipped by 4 bases and J by 5 bases, with 19 bases between them. Germline CDR1 reads SGDLS; CDR2 reads YYNGEE. The origin of this receptor is an adult with an advanced solid tumor such as melanoma, head and neck, liver or kidney cancer. The genes are TRBV9 and TRBJ1-6; weak D call: TRBD1 (6 bases). This sample comprised CD4+ or CD8+ T cells sorted from blood, obtained in a trial of the OX40 agonist ivuxolimab. In DNA, the CDR3 is TGTGCCAGCAGCCTTTCCGGGGGGGGCGCGAATAATTCACCCCTCCACTTT. Protein product: CASSLSGGGANNSPLHF.